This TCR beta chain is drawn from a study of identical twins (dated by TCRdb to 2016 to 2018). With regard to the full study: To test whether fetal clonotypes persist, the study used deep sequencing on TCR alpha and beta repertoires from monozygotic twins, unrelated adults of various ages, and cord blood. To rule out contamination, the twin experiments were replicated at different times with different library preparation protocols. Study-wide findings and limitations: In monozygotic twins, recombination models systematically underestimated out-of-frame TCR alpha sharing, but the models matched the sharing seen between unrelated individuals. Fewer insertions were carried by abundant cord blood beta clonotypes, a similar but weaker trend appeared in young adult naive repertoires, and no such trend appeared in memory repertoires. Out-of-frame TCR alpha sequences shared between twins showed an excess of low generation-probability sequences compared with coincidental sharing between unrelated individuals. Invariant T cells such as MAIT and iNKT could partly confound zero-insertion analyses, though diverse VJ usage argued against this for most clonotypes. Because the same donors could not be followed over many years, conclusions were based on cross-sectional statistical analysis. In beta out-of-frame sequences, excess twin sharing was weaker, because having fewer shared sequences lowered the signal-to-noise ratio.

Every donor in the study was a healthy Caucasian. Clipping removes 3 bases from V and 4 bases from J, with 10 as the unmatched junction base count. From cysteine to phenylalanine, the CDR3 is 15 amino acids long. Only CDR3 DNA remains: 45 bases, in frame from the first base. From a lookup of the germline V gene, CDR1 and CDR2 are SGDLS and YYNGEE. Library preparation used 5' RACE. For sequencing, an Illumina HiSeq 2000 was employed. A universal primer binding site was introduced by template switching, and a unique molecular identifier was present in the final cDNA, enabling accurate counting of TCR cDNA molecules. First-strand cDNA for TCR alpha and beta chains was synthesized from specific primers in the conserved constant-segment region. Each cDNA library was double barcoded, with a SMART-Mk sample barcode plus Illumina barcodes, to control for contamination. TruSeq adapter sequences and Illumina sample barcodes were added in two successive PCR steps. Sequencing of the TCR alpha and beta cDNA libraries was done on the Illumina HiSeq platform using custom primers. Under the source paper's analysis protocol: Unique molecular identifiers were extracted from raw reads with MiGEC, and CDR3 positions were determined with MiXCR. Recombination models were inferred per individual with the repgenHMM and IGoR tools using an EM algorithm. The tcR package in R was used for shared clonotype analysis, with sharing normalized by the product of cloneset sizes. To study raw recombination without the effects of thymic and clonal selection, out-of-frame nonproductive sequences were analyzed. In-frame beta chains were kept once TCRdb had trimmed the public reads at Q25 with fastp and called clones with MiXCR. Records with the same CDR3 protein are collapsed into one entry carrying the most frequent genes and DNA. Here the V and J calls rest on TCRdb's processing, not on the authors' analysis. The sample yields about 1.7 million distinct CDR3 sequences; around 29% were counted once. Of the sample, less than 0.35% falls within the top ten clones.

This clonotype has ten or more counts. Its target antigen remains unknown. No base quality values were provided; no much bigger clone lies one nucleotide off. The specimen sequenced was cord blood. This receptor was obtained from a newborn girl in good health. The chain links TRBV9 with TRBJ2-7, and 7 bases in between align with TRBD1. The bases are TGTGCCAGCAGCGACTCGGGACAGCCCCAATACGAGCAGTACTTC. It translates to CASSDSGQPQYEQYF.